A selection of T cell receptor beta chains follows, all from one sample in a study of cytomegalovirus exposure and HLA in healthy donors. Profiling relied on immunoSEQ multiplex PCR, and the TCRdb table lists in-frame clones only, not all of them. Of roughly 48,000 clones in the sample, over 75% were seen once. The specimen sequenced was PBMCs. These receptor sequences come from a woman between 25 and 40 years old in good health and CMV-seronegative. CDR3s include the opening cysteine and the closing phenylalanine or tryptophan. D genes are given only for firm matches. Clone size, where shown, is once, few, many, or a class for clones that have expanded.

>TRBD1|13|.|TRBV27|TRBJ1-5
CASRGQGGQPQHF
TGTGCCAGCAGAGGACAGGGCGGCCAGCCCCAGCATTTT
>.|13|.|TRBV28|TRBJ1-5
CASMDGVNQPQHF
TGTGCCAGCATGGACGGGGTCAATCAGCCCCAGCATTTT
>.|12|.|TRBV6-1|TRBJ1-3
CASSEQRPTIYF
TGTGCCAGCAGTGAACAGCGGCCCACCATATATTTT
>TRBD2|15|few|TRBV18|TRBJ2-5
CASASTSGKEETQYF
TGTGCCAGCGCTTCGACTAGCGGAAAGGAGGAGACCCAGTACTTC
>.|14|.|TRBV2|TRBJ1-4
CASSLGAGNEKLFF
TGTGCCAGCAGCCTAGGGGCCGGTAATGAAAAACTGTTTTTT
>TRBD1|16|.|TRBV5-6|TRBJ1-2
CASSFPGGARGYGYTF
TGTGCCAGCAGCTTTCCAGGGGGCGCACGGGGCTATGGCTACACCTTC
>.|17|.|TRBV7-2|TRBJ1-2
CASSSLRGGSFNYGYTF
TGTGCCAGCAGCTCCCTTAGGGGGGGCTCCTTTAACTATGGCTACACCTTC
>TRBD1|18|.|TRBV11-3|TRBJ2-3
CASSLVSAATGTTDTQYF
TGTGCCAGCAGCTTAGTCTCGGCAGCGACAGGGACCACAGATACGCAGTATTTT
>TRBD2|16|.|TRBV5-1|TRBJ2-1
CASSLLTSEPYNEQFF
TGCGCCAGCAGCTTGTTGACTAGCGAACCCTACAATGAGCAGTTCTTC
>.|15|.|TRBV5-4|TRBJ1-3
CASSLAPSSGNTIYF
TGTGCCAGCAGCTTGGCCCCCAGCTCTGGAAACACCATATATTTT
>TRBD1|14|.|TRBV29-1|TRBJ2-7
CSGVDRGDVGEQYF
TGCAGCGGGGTGGACAGGGGCGATGTGGGGGAGCAGTACTTC
>TRBD2|15|.|TRBV7-8|TRBJ2-7
CASMGLAGGIYEQYF
TGTGCCAGCATGGGACTAGCGGGAGGGATTTACGAGCAGTACTTC
>TRBD2|16|.|TRBV7-2|TRBJ2-7
CASSPTTSGFHYEQYF
TGTGCCAGCAGCCCTACGACTAGCGGGTTCCACTACGAGCAGTACTTC
>.|16|.|TRBV30|TRBJ1-5
CAWSVPGAVSGQPQHF
TGTGCCTGGAGTGTCCCAGGGGCCGTGTCAGGTCAGCCCCAGCATTTT
>.|13|.|TRBV6-4|TRBJ1-4
CASSNRVGEKLFF
TGTGCCAGCAGTAACAGGGTCGGTGAAAAACTGTTTTTT
>.|14|.|TRBV27|TRBJ1-1
CASSWETGNTEAFF
TGTGCCAGCAGTTGGGAGACAGGGAACACTGAAGCTTTCTTT
>TRBD2|16|.|TRBV10-3|TRBJ2-3
CAITGTSGKPTDTQYF
TGTGCCATCACCGGGACTAGCGGGAAGCCCACAGATACGCAGTATTTT
>TRBD2|12|.|TRBV30|TRBJ2-3
CACQREGDTQYF
TGTGCCTGTCAGCGGGAGGGTGATACGCAGTATTTT
>.|14|.|TRBV27|TRBJ2-7
CASSLSVSSYEQYF
TGTGCCAGCAGTTTATCGGTGAGCTCCTACGAGCAGTACTTC
>TRBD2|16|few|TRBV9|TRBJ2-2
CASSAQTSGSTGELFF
TGTGCCAGCAGCGCCCAGACTAGCGGGAGTACCGGGGAGCTGTTTTTT
>.|15|.|TRBV5-1|TRBJ1-4
CASSVSQGNYEKLFF
TGCGCCAGCAGCGTGTCCCAGGGGAACTACGAAAAACTGTTTTTT
>TRBD2|18|.|TRBV2|TRBJ2-1
CASSPPTSGRMIGNEQFF
TGTGCCAGCAGTCCTCCTACTAGCGGGAGAATGATAGGCAATGAGCAGTTCTTC
>.|14|.|TRBV15|TRBJ2-5
CATSRDLEEETQYF
TGTGCCACCAGCAGAGATCTAGAGGAAGAGACCCAGTACTTC
>.|14|.|TRBV7-9|TRBJ1-1
CASSSTGFGTEAFF
TGTGCCAGCAGTTCCACAGGGTTTGGTACTGAAGCTTTCTTT
>TRBD2|16|.|TRBV7-2|TRBJ2-1
CASSRLAGGQSDEQFF
TGTGCCAGCAGCCGACTAGCGGGAGGCCAATCGGATGAGCAGTTCTTC
>TRBD1|12|.|TRBV6-5|TRBJ1-2
CASRGQAYGYTF
TGTGCCAGCAGAGGACAGGCCTATGGCTACACCTTC
>TRBD1|15|.|TRBV29-1|TRBJ2-1
CSVAGTVDAYNEQFF
TGCAGCGTCGCCGGGACAGTCGACGCCTACAATGAGCAGTTCTTC
>.|16|few|TRBV6-5|TRBJ2-2
CASSYSRSSPTGELFF
TGTGCCAGCAGTTACTCGAGGAGCTCACCCACCGGGGAGCTGTTTTTT